The sequence of this TCR beta chain was determined in a study of patients and donors after allogeneic stem cell transplantation. Trimming cost V 5 bases and J 3 bases, with 18 bases left between them. In germline, CDR1 is SGHVS, CDR2 FQNEAQ. The CDR3 has 16 residues. TCRdb redid the calling of the RT-PCR reads with MiXCR, one entry per CDR3 protein. The data show about a million distinct CDR3 sequences, 15% to 20% seen once. This clonotype was detected only once. What was sequenced was blood, either unsorted or a sorted T cell fraction (not recorded which). The gene calls are TRBV7-8 and TRBJ2-3, with D unclear. This TCR came from a human donor who was either an allogeneic HSCT recipient or a stem cell or donor lymphocyte infusion donor (not recorded which). It is not recorded whose cells these are; they may come from a transplant donor. The CDR3 sequence is CASSPQPRWVTDTQYF. The CDR3 nucleotides read TGTGCCAGCAGCCCACAACCCCGTTGGGTGACAGATACGCAGTATTTT.